The 8 T cell receptor beta chains below were found in one sample sequenced in a study of OX40 agonist ivuxolimab in advanced cancers. Using immunoSEQ multiplex PCR, the repertoire was profiled, and TCRdb retains in-frame clones only, with some absent. The repertoire includes 55,000 to 70,000 clones, 80% to 90% of them detected once, and around 0.9% sits in the top ten. The source material was CD4+ or CD8+ T cells sorted from blood, sampled in a trial of the OX40 agonist ivuxolimab. These receptors originate from an adult with an advanced solid tumor such as melanoma, head and neck, liver or kidney cancer.

This clone was found once. The rearrangement joins TRBV7-9 to TRBJ1-1; no clear D gene. The CDR3 loop spans 12 amino acids. Germline V gene lookup returns CDR1 SEHNR and CDR2 FQNEAQ (reference sequence). V lost 4 bases and J lost 9, with 12 bases in between. The CDR3 here is CASSSDIDKAFF. CDR3 bases: TGTGCCAGCAGCTCAGACATAGATAAAGCTTTCTTT.

The CDR3 DNA reads TGCGCCAGCCGGACAGGGGGCTGGAGGACGAATCAGCCCCAGCATTTT. Translation: CASRTGGWRTNQPQHF. V gene TRBV10-1 combines with J gene TRBJ1-5, with 11 nucleotides matching TRBD1. Germline V gene lookup returns CDR1 WNHNN and CDR2 SYGVQD (reference sequence). J lost 4 bases, V lost 8 bases, and 10 bases had no gene match. The CDR3 has 16 amino acids.

With regard to this clone: The same CDR3 is also encoded by other DNA sequences in this sample. This chain links TRBV9 with TRBJ2-2; 12 bases fit TRBD1. With V trimmed by 2 bases and J by 7 bases, 9 bases remained unmatched. Germline V gene sequence: CDR1 SGDLS, CDR2 YYNGEE. This CDR3 has 17 residues. CDR3 nucleotide sequence: TGTGCCAGCAGCGTCGGGGGGGGACAGGGGGCAATCGGGGAGCTGTTTTTT. This gives the protein CASSVGGGQGAIGELFF.

The chain carries TRBV7-8 and TRBJ1-2; tentatively, D is TRBD1 (6 bases). Deletions cut 4 bases from V and 10 bases from J, with 31 bases between. The CDR3 is 18 residues long. Germline V gene data show CDR1 as SGHVS and CDR2 as FQNEAQ. The CDR3 loop reads CASSSGTRDELTMAPYTF. The CDR3 nucleotides are TGTGCCAGCAGCTCTGGGACAAGGGATGAGCTAACTATGGCCCCCTACACCTTC.

The chain joins TRBV21-1 to TRBJ2-7; the table gives TRBD1 as D, unverified against the DNA. TRBV21-1 is flagged as a pseudogene. The CDR3 totals 19 residues. The CDR3 reads CASRAGPGQGDLPSYEQYF. In DNA form, the CDR3 reads TGTGCCAGCAGGGCCGGACCGGGACAGGGGGATTTACCCTCCTACGAGCAGTACTTC.

This chain's CDR3 is CASSALTGGYGYTF. CDR3 coding DNA: TGTGCCAGCAGCGCCTTGACAGGGGGCTATGGCTACACCTTC. V and J are TRBV7-9 and TRBJ1-2; TRBD1 matches 9 bases. There are 14 residues in the CDR3. Germline V gene lookup returns CDR1 SEHNR and CDR2 FQNEAQ (reference sequence). J gave up 4 bases and V 5 bases, and 5 bases lay outside the gene matches.

The chain links TRBV2 to TRBJ2-5; unclear D gene. The CDR3 sequence is 10 residues long. Germline CDR1 is SNHLY and CDR2 is FYNNEI. The V and J ends lost 8 bases and 7 bases respectively, with 8 bases between them. CDR3 residues: CASSIGTQYF. As DNA, the CDR3 is TGTGCCAGCTCGATTGGGACCCAGTACTTC.

The chain employs TRBV7-8 and TRBJ1-2; D is ambiguous. Germline values: CDR1 SGHVS, CDR2 FQNEAQ. The CDR3 has 13 residues. V was trimmed by 5 bases and J by 4 bases, leaving 11 bases between them. Here the CDR3 DNA reads TGTGCCAGCAGCCCTCGGGATGCCTATGGCTACACCTTC. Amino acid sequence: CASSPRDAYGYTF.